What follows describes a single T cell receptor beta chain. Its antigen remains unidentified. Sequencing was performed with immunoSEQ multiplex PCR; in TCRdb, only in-frame clones are kept and a portion is missing. The sample shows 73,000 or so clones, roughly 82% of them seen only once. The sample originates from a study of T cell responses to AZD1222 COVID-19 vaccine. Across the whole study: It was second doses at about 4 or about 12 weeks that were pooled. Broader study findings: In the spike-specific TCR repertoire, nearly half reportedly target unmutated variant regions. Once two AZD1222 doses were given, Spike-specific TCR breadth and depth went up. There were vaccine-associated CD4 TCRs across spike, dominant at 160-218 and 743-854.

Trimming pared 1 base from V and 4 bases from J, leaving 10 bases between. Germline assignment: CDR1 LNHNV and CDR2 YYDKDF (reference sequence). This CDR3 contains 15 residues. This material consisted of peripheral blood, taken on day 0 of AZD1222 vaccination. This chain joins TRBV15 and TRBJ2-2; tentatively, D is TRBD1 or TRBD2 (5 bases each). The sequence was collected from an adult in good health. The CDR3 coding sequence is TGTGCCACCAGCAGAGTAGGGACCCTCACCGGGGAGCTGTTTTTT. It codes for CATSRVGTLTGELFF.